This T cell receptor (beta chain) stems from a study of shared T cell receptors in the human thymus. Trimming removed 3 bases at V and 2 bases at J, with 16 bases between. CDR1 is GTSNPN, CDR2 SVGIG, per germline (reference sequence). The CDR3 is 15 amino acids. Sequenced by immunoSEQ multiplex PCR; TCRdb stores in-frame clones only, minus some. The sample lists 650,000 to 950,000 clones, approximately 85% seen once, with 0.008% to 0.011% in the top ten. These data were also reused for a study on human thymus T cells. That paper adds: Corrective cardiac surgery supplied the resected thymus tissue. Repertoires sampled from thymus and blood appeared biased in V and J gene usage. Related studies noted strongly shared thymic repertoires across unrelated people.

This receptor was obtained from a girl in the first two years of life with a congenital heart defect. Sequenced: thymocytes. The chain recombines TRBV30 with TRBJ1-2; D may be TRBD1 (6 bases). The CDR3 spells CAWRRPGQRNYGYTF. The CDR3 DNA is TGTGCCTGGAGACGCCCGGGACAAAGAAACTATGGCTACACCTTC.